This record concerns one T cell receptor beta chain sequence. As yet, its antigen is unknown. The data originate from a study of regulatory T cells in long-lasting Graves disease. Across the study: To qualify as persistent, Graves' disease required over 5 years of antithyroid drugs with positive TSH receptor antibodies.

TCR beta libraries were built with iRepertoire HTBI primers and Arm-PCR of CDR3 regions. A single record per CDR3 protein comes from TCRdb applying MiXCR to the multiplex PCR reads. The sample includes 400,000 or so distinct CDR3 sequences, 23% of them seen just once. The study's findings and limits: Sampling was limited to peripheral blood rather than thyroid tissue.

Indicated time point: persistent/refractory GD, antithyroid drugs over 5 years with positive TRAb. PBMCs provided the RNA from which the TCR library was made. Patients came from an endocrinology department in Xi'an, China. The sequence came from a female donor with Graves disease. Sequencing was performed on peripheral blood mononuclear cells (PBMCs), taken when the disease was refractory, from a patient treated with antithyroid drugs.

In nucleotides, the CDR3 is TGTGCCAGCAGATTGACAGGGGGCAACACTGAAGCTTTCTTT. It codes for CASRLTGGNTEAFF. The J gene is TRBJ1-1, the V gene TRBV27, with TRBD1 matching 10 bases. CDR1 MNHEY and CDR2 SMNVEV come from the germline V gene (reference sequence). This CDR3 has 14 residues. V lost 6 bases and J lost 2; bases outside the gene matches: 3.